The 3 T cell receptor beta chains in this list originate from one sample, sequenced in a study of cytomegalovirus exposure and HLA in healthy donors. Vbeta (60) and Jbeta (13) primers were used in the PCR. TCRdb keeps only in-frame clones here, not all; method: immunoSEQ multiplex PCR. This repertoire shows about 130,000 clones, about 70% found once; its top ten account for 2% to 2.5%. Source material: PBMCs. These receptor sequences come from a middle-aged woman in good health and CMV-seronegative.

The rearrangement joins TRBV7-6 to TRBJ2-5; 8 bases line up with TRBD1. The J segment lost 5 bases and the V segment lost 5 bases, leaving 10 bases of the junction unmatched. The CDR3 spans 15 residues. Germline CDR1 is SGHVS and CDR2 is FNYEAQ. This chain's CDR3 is CASSPRADRVETQYF. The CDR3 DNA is TGTGCCAGCAGCCCCCGGGCGGACAGGGTTGAGACCCAGTACTTC.

CDR3 DNA sequence: TGTGCCAGCAGCGTCTTAGTTGGCAATGAGCAGTTCTTC. Its protein is CASSVLVGNEQFF. The chain recombines TRBV9 with TRBJ2-1; no definite D call. CDR3 length equals 13 residues. CDR1 is SGDLS and CDR2 is YYNGEE in the germline V gene. V was clipped by 2 bases and J by 6 bases, with 9 bases between them.

The CDR3 DNA reads TGTGCCAGCAGCTTACAGGGACGTACCTACGAGCAGTACTTC. Its protein is CASSLQGRTYEQYF. The rearrangement uses TRBV5-6 and TRBJ2-7, with D possibly being TRBD1 (6 bases). V was shortened by 2 bases and J by 2 bases, with 11 bases between the two germline ends. This CDR3 comprises 14 residues. Germline V gene lookup returns CDR1 SGHDT and CDR2 YYEEEE.